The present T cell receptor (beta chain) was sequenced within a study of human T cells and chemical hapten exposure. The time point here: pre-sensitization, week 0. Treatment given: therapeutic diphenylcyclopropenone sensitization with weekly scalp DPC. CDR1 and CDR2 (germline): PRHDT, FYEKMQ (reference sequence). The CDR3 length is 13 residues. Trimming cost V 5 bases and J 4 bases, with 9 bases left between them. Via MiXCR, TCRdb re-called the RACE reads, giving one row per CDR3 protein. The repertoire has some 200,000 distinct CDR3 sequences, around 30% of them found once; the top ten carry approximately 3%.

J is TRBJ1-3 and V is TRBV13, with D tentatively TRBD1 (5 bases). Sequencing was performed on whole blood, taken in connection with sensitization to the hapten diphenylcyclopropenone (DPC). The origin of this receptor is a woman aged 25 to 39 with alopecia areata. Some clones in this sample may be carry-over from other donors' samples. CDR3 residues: CASSPGLGNTIYF. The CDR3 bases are TGTGCCAGCAGCCCGGGGCTAGGAAACACCATATATTTT.